These T cell receptor beta chains were read from a single sample in a study of T cell clones after liver transplantation. The data were produced by immunoSEQ multiplex PCR, yet TCRdb's version contains in-frame clones alone and is incomplete. This sample has tens of thousands of clones; 60% to 80% occur once, and the top ten carry over 8%. Sequences were derived from CD4+ T cells from blood, sampled at the 22-month timepoint. The receptors come from a human patient who received a liver transplant. The graft donor may have contributed some T cells. Each CDR3 is given with its conserved first and last residue. The order of the fields is V gene, J gene, clone size, D gene, CDR3 protein, CDR3 DNA. A D gene is named only where the DNA matches it firmly. The listing skips clone size in some rows; elsewhere it reads once, few, many or a size class.

V: TRBV4-2
J: TRBJ1-4
size: NA
D: TRBD1
CDR3: CASSQAGTGGEKLFF
DNA: TGTGCCAGCAGCCAAGCCGGGACAGGGGGGGAAAAACTGTTTTTT

V: TRBV11-2
J: TRBJ2-4
size: NA
D: NA
CDR3: CASSYPLAKNIQYF
DNA: TGTGCCAGCAGTTATCCCCTCGCCAAAAACATTCAGTACTTC

V: TRBV28
J: TRBJ1-2
size: once
D: NA
CDR3: CASSSNLSPTGYGYTF
DNA: TGTGCCAGCAGTTCAAACCTCTCCCCGACTGGCTATGGCTACACCTTC

V: TRBV5-4
J: TRBJ2-3
size: NA
D: TRBD2
CDR3: CASSLGDYRRTDTQYF
DNA: TGTGCCAGCAGCTTGGGGGACTACCGACGCACAGATACGCAGTATTTT

V: TRBV5-5
J: TRBJ1-2
size: NA
D: NA
CDR3: CASSLPSNYGYTF
DNA: TGTGCCAGCAGCTTACCGTCTAACTATGGCTACACCTTC

V: TRBV19
J: TRBJ2-7
size: NA
D: TRBD1
CDR3: CASSTSTGTYEQYF
DNA: TGTGCCAGTAGTACATCGACAGGGACCTACGAGCAGTACTTC

V: TRBV6-1
J: TRBJ2-3
size: NA
D: NA
CDR3: CASSPGSTDTQYF
DNA: TGTGCCAGCAGTCCCGGGTCCACAGATACGCAGTATTTT

V: TRBV27
J: TRBJ1-2
size: once
D: NA
CDR3: CASSRDLNNYGYTF
DNA: TGTGCCAGCAGTAGGGACCTAAATAACTATGGCTACACCTTC

V: TRBV6-5
J: TRBJ1-6
size: NA
D: NA
CDR3: CASSRTNSPLHF
DNA: TGTGCCAGCAGCCGGACCAATTCACCCCTCCACTTT

V: TRBV5-6
J: TRBJ2-7
size: medium-sized
D: NA
CDR3: CASSRGSTYEQYF
DNA: TGTGCCAGCAGCAGGGGCAGTACCTACGAGCAGTACTTC

V: TRBV6-4
J: TRBJ1-6
size: few
D: NA
CDR3: CASSQGYGSPLHF
DNA: TGTGCCAGCAGTCAGGGTTATGGATCACCCCTCCACTTT

V: TRBV5-1
J: TRBJ2-3
size: NA
D: TRBD2
CDR3: CASSTSAVADTQYF
DNA: TGCGCCAGCAGCACTAGCGCCGTCGCAGATACGCAGTATTTT

V: TRBV7-3
J: TRBJ2-1
size: NA
D: NA
CDR3: CASSWDLGLYNEQFF
DNA: TGTGCCAGCAGCTGGGACTTGGGCCTATACAATGAGCAGTTCTTC

V: TRBV5-1
J: TRBJ2-7
size: NA
D: NA
CDR3: CASSLDPPRSTSSYEQYF
DNA: TGCGCCAGCAGCTTGGACCCGCCCCGGTCCACGAGCTCCTACGAGCAGTACTTC

V: TRBV6-6
J: TRBJ1-1
size: NA
D: NA
CDR3: CAGGGSTEAFF
DNA: TGTGCCGGGGGCGGGAGCACTGAAGCTTTCTTT

V: TRBV6-6
J: TRBJ1-5
size: once
D: TRBD1
CDR3: CATGGTANQPQHF
DNA: TGTGCCACAGGAGGGACAGCAAATCAGCCCCAGCATTTT

V: TRBV29-1
J: TRBJ1-2
size: once
D: TRBD1
CDR3: CSVRTGGYGYTF
DNA: TGCAGCGTTAGGACAGGGGGATATGGCTACACCTTC

V: TRBV10-3
J: TRBJ2-2
size: NA
D: NA
CDR3: CATGLSGARELFF
DNA: TGTGCCACAGGCCTCTCCGGGGCTAGGGAGCTGTTTTTT

V: TRBV5-4
J: TRBJ2-3
size: NA
D: TRBD2
CDR3: CASSLAGSGGAQDTQYF
DNA: TGTGCCAGCAGCTTGGCGGGGAGCGGGGGGGCCCAAGATACGCAGTATTTT

V: TRBV4-1
J: TRBJ1-3
size: few
D: NA
CDR3: CASSQSSGNTIYF
DNA: TGCGCCAGCAGCCAAAGCTCTGGAAACACCATATATTTT

V: TRBV4-1
J: TRBJ1-1
size: few
D: TRBD1
CDR3: CASSQVGTLRGPSGNTEAFF
DNA: TGCGCCAGCAGCCAAGTTGGTACCCTCAGGGGGCCTTCGGGAAACACTGAAGCTTTCTTT

V: TRBV6-1
J: TRBJ1-1
size: NA
D: NA
CDR3: CASSEGGRVGEAFF
DNA: TGTGCCAGCAGTGAAGGGGGCAGGGTCGGTGAAGCTTTCTTT

V: TRBV6-1
J: TRBJ1-5
size: NA
D: NA
CDR3: CAVQIRNQPQHF
DNA: TGTGCCGTCCAGATCCGCAATCAGCCCCAGCATTTT

V: TRBV6-5
J: TRBJ1-5
size: NA
D: NA
CDR3: CASSSGQHNQPQHF
DNA: TGTGCCAGCAGTTCCGGACAGCACAATCAGCCCCAGCATTTT

V: TRBV19
J: TRBJ2-3
size: NA
D: TRBD1
CDR3: CASSRRQGLTDTQYF
DNA: TGTGCCAGTAGTAGGCGACAGGGGCTCACAGATACGCAGTATTTT

V: TRBV27
J: TRBJ2-6
size: NA
D: TRBD2
CDR3: CASSPRGGPGANVLTF
DNA: TGTGCCAGCAGCCCTCGGGGGGGCCCTGGGGCCAACGTCCTGACTTTC

V: TRBV28
J: TRBJ1-5
size: NA
D: NA
CDR3: CASSVTGTNQPQHF
DNA: TGTGCCAGCAGCGTAACAGGGACCAATCAGCCCCAGCATTTT

V: TRBV21-1
J: TRBJ1-6
size: NA
D: NA
CDR3: CASSKAHGGYNSPLHF
DNA: TGTGCCAGCAGCAAAGCTCACGGCGGCTATAATTCACCCCTCCACTTT